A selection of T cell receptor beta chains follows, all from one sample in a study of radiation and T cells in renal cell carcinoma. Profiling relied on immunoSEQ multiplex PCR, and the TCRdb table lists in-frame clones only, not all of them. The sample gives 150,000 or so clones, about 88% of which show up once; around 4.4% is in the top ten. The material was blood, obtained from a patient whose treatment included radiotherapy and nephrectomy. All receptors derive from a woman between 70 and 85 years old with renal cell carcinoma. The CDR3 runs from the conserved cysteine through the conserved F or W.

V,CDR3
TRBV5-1,CASSSPGTVHEQYF
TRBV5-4,CASSTPPGGDTQYF
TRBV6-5,CASSTSSEAFF
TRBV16,CASSRGTSGGDEQFF
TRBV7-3,CASSPATGGSYEQYF
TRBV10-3,CAIRTAHGTGELFF
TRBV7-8,CASSLVGQGNSPLHF
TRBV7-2,CASSLKSSDRGNQPQHF
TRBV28,CASSPFDSGSKRPRYF
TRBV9,CASSVDHTGELFF
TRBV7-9,CASSLSTYEQYF
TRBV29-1,CSVGGRARAGELFF
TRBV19,CASKPGLNYGYTF
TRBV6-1,CASSETLSGVSTDTQYF
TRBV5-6,CASSLTGGNIQYF
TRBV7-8,CASSLTRTANTEAFF
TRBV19,CARLQGGIPYNEQFF
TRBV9,CASSSGLAGVKTQYF
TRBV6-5,CASTERGQDGYTF
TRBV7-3,CASSPGRGGQEKLFF